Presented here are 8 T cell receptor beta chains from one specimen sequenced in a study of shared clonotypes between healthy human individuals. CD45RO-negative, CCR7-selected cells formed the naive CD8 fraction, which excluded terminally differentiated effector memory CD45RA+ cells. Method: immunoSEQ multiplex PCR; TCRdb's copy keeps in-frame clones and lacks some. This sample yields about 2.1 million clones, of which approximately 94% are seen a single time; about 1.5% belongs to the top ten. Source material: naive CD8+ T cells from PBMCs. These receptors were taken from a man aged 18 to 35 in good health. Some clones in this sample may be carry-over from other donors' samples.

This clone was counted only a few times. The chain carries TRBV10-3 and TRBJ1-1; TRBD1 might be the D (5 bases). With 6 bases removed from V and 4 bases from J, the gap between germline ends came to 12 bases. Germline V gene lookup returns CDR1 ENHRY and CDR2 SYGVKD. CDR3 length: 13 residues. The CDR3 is CAIRPGLGTEAFF. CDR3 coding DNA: TGTGCCATCAGACCAGGGTTGGGCACTGAAGCTTTCTTT.

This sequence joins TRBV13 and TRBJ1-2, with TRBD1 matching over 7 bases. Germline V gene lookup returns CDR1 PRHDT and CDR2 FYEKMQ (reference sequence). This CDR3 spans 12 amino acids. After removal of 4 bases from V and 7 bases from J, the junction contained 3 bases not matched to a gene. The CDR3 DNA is TGTGCCAGCAGCTCAGACAGGGTTGGCTACACCTTC. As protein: CASSSDRVGYTF.

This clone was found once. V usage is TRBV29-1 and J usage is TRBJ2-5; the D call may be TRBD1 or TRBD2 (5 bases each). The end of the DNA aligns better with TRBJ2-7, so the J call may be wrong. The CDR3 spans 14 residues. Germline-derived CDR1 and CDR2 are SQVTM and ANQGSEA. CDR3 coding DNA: TGCAGCGTTGAAGAGGGGGAGCGCGACTACGAGCAGTACTTC. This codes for CSVEEGERDYEQYF.

CDR3 protein: CASSHLGQGLTDTQYF. The CDR3 coding sequence is TGCGCCAGCAGCCACCTCGGACAGGGCTTAACAGATACGCAGTATTTT. The rearrangement links TRBV4-1 to TRBJ2-3; 8 bases fit TRBD1. This CDR3 contains 16 residues. V shed 3 bases, J shed 3 bases, and the junction held 8 bases outside the gene matches. Germline-derived CDR1 and CDR2 are MGHRA and YSYEKL.

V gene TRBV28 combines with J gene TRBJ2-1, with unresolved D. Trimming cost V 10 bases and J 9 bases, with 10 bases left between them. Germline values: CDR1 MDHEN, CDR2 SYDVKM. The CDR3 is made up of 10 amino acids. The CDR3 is CATRWGEQFF. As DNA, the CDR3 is TGTGCCACCAGGTGGGGTGAGCAGTTCTTC.

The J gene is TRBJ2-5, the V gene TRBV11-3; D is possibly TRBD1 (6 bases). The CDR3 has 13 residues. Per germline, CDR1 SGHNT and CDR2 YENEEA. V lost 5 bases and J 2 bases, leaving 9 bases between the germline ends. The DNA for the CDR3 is TGTGCCAGCAGCGGACAGAAGCAAGAGACCCAGTACTTC. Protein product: CASSGQKQETQYF.

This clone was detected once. This CDR3 reads CASSRPQGAEAFF. DNA of the CDR3: TGTGCCAGCAGCCGCCCTCAGGGGGCTGAAGCTTTCTTT. The chain has TRBV5-6 and TRBJ1-1; 7 nucleotides line up with TRBD1. The CDR3 length is 13 residues. Germline assignment: CDR1 SGHDT and CDR2 YYEEEE. Unmatched junction bases numbered 6, after V lost 4 bases and J lost 6 bases.

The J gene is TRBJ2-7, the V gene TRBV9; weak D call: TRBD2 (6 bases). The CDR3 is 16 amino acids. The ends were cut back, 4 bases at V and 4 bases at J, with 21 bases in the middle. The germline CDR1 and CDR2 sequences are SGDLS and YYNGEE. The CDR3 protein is CASSPNYGTPEYEQYF. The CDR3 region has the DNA TGTGCCAGCAGCCCAAATTACGGGACTCCCGAATACGAGCAGTACTTC.